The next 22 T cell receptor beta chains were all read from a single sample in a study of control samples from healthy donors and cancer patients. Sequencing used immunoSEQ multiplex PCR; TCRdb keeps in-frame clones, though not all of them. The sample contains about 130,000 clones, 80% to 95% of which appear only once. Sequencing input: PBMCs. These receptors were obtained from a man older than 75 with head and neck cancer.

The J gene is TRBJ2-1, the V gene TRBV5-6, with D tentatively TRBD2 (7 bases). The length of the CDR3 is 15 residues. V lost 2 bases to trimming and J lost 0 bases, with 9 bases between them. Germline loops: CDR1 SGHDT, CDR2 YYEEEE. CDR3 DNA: TGTGCCAGCAGCTTTCGGGGGGCCTCCTACAATGAGCAGTTCTTC. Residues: CASSFRGASYNEQFF.

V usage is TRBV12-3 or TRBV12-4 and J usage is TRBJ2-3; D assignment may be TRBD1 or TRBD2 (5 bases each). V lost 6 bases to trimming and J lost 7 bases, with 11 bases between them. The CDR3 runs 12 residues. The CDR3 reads CASSQGRNTQYF. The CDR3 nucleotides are TGTGCCAGCAGCCAGGGACGAAATACGCAGTATTTT.

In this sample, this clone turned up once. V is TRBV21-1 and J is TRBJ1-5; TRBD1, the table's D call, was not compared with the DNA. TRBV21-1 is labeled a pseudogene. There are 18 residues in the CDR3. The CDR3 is CASSKVNQGRQGDQPQHF. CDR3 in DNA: TGTGCCAGCAGCAAAGTCAACCAGGGCAGGCAAGGGGATCAGCCCCAGCATTTT.

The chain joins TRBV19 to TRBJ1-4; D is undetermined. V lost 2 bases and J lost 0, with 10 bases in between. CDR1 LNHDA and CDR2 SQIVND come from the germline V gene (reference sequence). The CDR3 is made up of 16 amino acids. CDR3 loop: CASSITGGATNEKLFF. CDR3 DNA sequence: TGTGCCAGTAGTATAACGGGCGGTGCAACTAATGAAAAACTGTTTTTT. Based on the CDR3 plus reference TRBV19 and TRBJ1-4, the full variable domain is DGGITQSPKYLFRKEGQNVTLSCEQNLNHDAMYWYRQDPGQGLRLIYYSQIVNDFQKGDIAEGYSVSREKKESFPLTVTSAQKNPTAFYLCASSITGGATNEKLFFGSGTQLSVL.

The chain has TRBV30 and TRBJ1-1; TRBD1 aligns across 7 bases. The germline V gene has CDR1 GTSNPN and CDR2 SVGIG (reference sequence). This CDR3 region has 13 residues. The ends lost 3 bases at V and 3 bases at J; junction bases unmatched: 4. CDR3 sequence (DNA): TGTGCCTGGAGGATTACAGGGGACACTGAAGCTTTCTTT. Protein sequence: CAWRITGDTEAFF. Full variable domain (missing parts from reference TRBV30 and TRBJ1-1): SQTIHQWPATLVQPVGSPLSLECTVEGTSNPNLYWYRQAAGRGLQLLFYSVGIGQISSEVPQNLSASRPQDRQFILSSKKLLLSDSGFYLCAWRITGDTEAFFGQGTRLTVV.

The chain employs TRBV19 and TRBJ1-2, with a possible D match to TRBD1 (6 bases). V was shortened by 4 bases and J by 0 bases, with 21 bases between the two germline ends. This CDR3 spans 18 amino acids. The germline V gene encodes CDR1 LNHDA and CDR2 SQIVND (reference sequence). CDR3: CASSTGTKNPYPNYGYTF. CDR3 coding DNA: TGTGCCAGTAGTACCGGGACAAAAAACCCCTACCCTAACTATGGCTACACCTTC. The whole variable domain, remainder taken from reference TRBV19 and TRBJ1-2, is DGGITQSPKYLFRKEGQNVTLSCEQNLNHDAMYWYRQDPGQGLRLIYYSQIVNDFQKGDIAEGYSVSREKKESFPLTVTSAQKNPTAFYLCASSTGTKNPYPNYGYTFGSGTRLTVV.

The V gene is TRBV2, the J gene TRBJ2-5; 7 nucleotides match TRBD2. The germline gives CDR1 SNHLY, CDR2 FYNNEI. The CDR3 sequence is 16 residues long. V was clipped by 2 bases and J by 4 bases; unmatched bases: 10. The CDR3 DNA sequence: TGTGCCAGCAGTGAATCGACTCTCCGCGGGGGAGAGACCCAGTACTTC. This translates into CASSESTLRGGETQYF.

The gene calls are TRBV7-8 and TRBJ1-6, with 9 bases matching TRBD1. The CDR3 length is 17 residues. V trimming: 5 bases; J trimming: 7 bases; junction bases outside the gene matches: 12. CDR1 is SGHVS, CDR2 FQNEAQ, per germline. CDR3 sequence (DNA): TGTGCCAGCAGCCGTTTCTCGTCCGGGACAGGGAATTCACCCCTCCACTTT. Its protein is CASSRFSSGTGNSPLHF.

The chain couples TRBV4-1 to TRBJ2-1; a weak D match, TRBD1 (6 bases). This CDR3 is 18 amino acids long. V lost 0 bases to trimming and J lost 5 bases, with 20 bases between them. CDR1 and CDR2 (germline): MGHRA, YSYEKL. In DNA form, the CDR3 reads TGCGCCAGCAGCCAAGAAAGGGGGTCGGTCTCGCCCAACAATGAGCAGTTCTTC. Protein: CASSQERGSVSPNNEQFF.

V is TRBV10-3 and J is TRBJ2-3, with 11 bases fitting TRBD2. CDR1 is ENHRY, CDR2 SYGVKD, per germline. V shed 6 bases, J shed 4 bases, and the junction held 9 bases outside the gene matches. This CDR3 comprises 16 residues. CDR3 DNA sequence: TGTGCCATCAGCAACACCTTAGCGGGGGGGGCAGATACGCAGTATTTT. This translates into CAISNTLAGGADTQYF.

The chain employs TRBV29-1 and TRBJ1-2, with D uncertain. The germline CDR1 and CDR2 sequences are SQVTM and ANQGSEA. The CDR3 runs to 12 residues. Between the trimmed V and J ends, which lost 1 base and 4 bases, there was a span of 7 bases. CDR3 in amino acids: CSVEGLGYGYTF. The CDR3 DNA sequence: TGCAGCGTTGAAGGGCTGGGCTATGGCTACACCTTC.

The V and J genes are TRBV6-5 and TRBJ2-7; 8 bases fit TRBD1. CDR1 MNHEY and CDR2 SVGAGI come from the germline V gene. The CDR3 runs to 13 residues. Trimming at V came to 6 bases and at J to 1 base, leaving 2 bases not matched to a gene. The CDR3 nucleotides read TGTGCCAGCAGCCGGGACAGGTCCTACGAGCAGTACTTC. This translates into CASSRDRSYEQYF.

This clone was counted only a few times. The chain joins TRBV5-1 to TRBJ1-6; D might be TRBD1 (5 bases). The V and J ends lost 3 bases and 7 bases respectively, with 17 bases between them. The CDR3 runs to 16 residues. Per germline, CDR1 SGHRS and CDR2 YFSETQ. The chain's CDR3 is CASSSEPRQSNSPLHF. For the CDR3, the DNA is TGCGCCAGCAGCTCCGAACCCCGACAGTCGAATTCACCCCTCCACTTT.

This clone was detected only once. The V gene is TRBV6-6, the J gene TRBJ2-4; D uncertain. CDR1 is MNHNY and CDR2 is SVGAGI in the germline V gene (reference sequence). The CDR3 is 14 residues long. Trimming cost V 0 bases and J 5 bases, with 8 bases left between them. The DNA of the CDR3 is TGTGCCAGCAGTTACTCTCAGTCCCAAAACATTCAGTACTTC. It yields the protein CASSYSQSQNIQYF.

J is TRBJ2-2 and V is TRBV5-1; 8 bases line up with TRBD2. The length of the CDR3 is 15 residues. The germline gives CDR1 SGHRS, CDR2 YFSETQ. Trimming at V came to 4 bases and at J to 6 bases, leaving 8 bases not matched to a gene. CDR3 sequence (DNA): TGCGCCAGCAGCCCACCCCTTAGCGGGGCCGGGGAGCTGTTTTTT. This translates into CASSPPLSGAGELFF.

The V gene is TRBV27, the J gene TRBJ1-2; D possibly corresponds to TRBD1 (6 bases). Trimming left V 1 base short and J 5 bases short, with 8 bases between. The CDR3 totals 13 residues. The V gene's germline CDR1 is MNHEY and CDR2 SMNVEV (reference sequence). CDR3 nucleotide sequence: TGTGCCAGCAGTTTATTGAGGGGGTATGGCTACACCTTC. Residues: CASSLLRGYGYTF.

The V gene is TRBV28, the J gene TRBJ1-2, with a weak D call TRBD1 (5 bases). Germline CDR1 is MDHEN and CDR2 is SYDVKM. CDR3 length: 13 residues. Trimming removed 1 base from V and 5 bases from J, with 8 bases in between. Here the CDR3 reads CASSLLGRYGYTF. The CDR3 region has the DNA TGTGCCAGCAGTTTATTGGGGCGGTATGGCTACACCTTC.

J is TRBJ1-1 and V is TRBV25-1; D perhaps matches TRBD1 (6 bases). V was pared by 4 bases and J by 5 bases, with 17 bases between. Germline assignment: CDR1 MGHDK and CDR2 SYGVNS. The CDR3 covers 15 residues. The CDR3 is CASSVIARGRTEAFF. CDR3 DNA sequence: TGTGCCAGCAGTGTAATAGCCAGGGGAAGAACTGAAGCTTTCTTT.

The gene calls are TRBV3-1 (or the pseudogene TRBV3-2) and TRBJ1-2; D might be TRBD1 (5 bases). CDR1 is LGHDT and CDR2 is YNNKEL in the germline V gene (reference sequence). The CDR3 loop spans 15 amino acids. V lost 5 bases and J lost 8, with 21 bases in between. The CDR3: CASSNAGPQLTGYTF. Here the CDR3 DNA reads TGTGCCAGCAGCAATGCGGGACCCCAATTGACGGGCTACACCTTC.

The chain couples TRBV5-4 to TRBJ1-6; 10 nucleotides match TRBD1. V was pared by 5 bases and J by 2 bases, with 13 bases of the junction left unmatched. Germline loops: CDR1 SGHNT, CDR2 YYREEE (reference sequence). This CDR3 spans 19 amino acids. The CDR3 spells CASRRGQGTLEAYNSPLHF. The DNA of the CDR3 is TGTGCCAGCAGAAGGGGACAGGGGACCCTCGAAGCCTATAATTCACCCCTCCACTTT.

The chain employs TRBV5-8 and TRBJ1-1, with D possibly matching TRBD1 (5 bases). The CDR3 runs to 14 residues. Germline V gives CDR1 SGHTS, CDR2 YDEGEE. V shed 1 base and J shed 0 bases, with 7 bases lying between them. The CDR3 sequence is CASSLQGMNTEAFF. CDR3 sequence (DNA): TGTGCCAGCAGCTTGCAGGGAATGAACACTGAAGCTTTCTTT.

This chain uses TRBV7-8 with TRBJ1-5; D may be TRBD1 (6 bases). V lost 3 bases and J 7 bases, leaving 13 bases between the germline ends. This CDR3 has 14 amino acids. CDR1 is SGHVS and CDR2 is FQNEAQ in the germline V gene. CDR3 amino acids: CASSLGGQWQPQHF. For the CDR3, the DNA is TGTGCCAGCAGCTTGGGGGGGCAGTGGCAGCCCCAGCATTTT. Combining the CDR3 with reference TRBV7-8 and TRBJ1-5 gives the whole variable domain GAGVSQSPRYKVAKRGQDVALRCDPISGHVSLFWYQQALGQGPEFLTYFQNEAQLDKSGLPSDRFFAERPEGSVSTLKIQRTQQEDSAVYLCASSLGGQWQPQHFGDGTRLSIL.